The rows below give T cell receptor beta chains drawn from one sample of a study of blood T cell repertoires in COVID-19. TCRdb's table, derived via immunoSEQ multiplex PCR, lists solely in-frame clones and lacks some. The data hold about 180,000 clones, with roughly 87% observed a single time. Sequencing was done on a sample of peripheral blood. These receptors were taken from a woman between 70 and 85 years old with COVID-19, enrolled during active disease. The CDR3 runs from the conserved cysteine through the conserved F or W. D genes are given only for firm matches. The size entry is marked missing in some rows and otherwise reads once, few, many or a size class.

v_call,d_call,clone_size,j_call,cdr3_aa,cdr3_nt
TRBV30,.,.,TRBJ2-1,CAWSAAEAPSYNEQFF,TGTGCCTGGAGTGCCGCCGAGGCCCCCTCCTACAATGAGCAGTTCTTC
TRBV7-3,.,.,TRBJ2-5,CASSSRGQTTQYF,TGTGCCAGCAGCTCCCGCGGACAGACCACCCAGTACTTC
TRBV18,.,.,TRBJ2-7,CASSPPSSYEQYF,TGTGCCAGCTCACCACCCTCTTCCTACGAGCAGTACTTC
TRBV5-1,TRBD2,once,TRBJ2-1,CASSRLAGGSNEQFF,TGCGCCAGCAGCCGATTAGCGGGAGGGTCAAATGAGCAGTTCTTC
TRBV5-1,TRBD2,once,TRBJ2-5,CASKAGGGETQYF,TGCGCCAGCAAGGCGGGAGGGGGAGAGACCCAGTACTTC
TRBV10-1,TRBD1,.,TRBJ2-7,CASNRTGLTSYEQYF,TGCGCCAGCAACCGGACAGGGCTTACCTCCTACGAGCAGTACTTC
TRBV28,.,.,TRBJ1-3,CASSTSGDGNGGTIYF,.
TRBV24-1,TRBD1,.,TRBJ2-3,CATSDPPGTGGTDTQYF,TGTGCCACCAGTGATCCACCCGGGACAGGGGGGACAGATACGCAGTATTTT
TRBV29-1,TRBD1,.,TRBJ2-6,CSAKTDRESGANVLTF,TGCAGCGCCAAGACCGACAGGGAGTCTGGGGCCAACGTCCTGACTTTC
TRBV2,TRBD1,.,TRBJ2-2,CASSEGQGDLGELFF,TGTGCCAGCAGCGAAGGACAGGGTGATTTAGGGGAGCTGTTTTTT
TRBV3-1/TRBV3-2,TRBD2,few,TRBJ2-4,CASSRYLGLAGRGDIQYF,TGTGCCAGCAGCCGCTACCTTGGACTAGCGGGAAGGGGGGACATTCAGTACTTC
TRBV3-1/TRBV3-2,TRBD1,.,TRBJ1-3,CASSLQGAGNTIYF,TGTGCCAGCAGCCTACAGGGGGCTGGAAACACCATATATTTT
TRBV28,TRBD1,.,TRBJ2-7,CASRGTEKIYEQYF,TGTGCCAGCAGGGGGACAGAAAAGATCTACGAGCAGTACTTC
TRBV3-1/TRBV3-2,TRBD2,.,TRBJ2-5,CASSQGEGPQYF,TGTGCCAGCAGCCAAGGGGAGGGTCCCCAGTACTTC
TRBV28,.,.,TRBJ1-1,CASSLGTLSGTEAFF,TGTGCCAGCAGTTTAGGGACTCTTTCGGGCACTGAAGCTTTCTTT
TRBV7-2,TRBD1,.,TRBJ1-5,CASSLEGAVQPQHF,TGTGCCAGCAGCTTAGAGGGGGCCGTTCAGCCCCAGCATTTT
TRBV11-2,TRBD1,.,TRBJ2-7,CASSSTGTGLEQYF,TGTGCCAGCAGCTCTACCGGGACAGGGCTCGAGCAGTACTTC
TRBV19,TRBD2,many,TRBJ2-7,CASSIDSGGTSGTYEQYF,TGTGCCAGTAGTATAGATAGTGGCGGGACTAGCGGAACCTACGAGCAGTACTTC
TRBV28,.,.,TRBJ1-6,CASTGGWTLHF,TGTGCCAGCACGGGGGGTTGGACCCTCCACTTT
TRBV10-3,.,.,TRBJ2-1,CAISDGSANSYNEQFF,TGTGCCATCAGTGACGGTAGCGCCAACTCCTACAATGAGCAGTTCTTC
TRBV20-1,.,.,TRBJ1-1,CSASGQLLNTEAFF,TGCAGTGCTAGTGGGCAGTTATTGAACACTGAAGCTTTCTTT
TRBV27,.,once,TRBJ1-5,CASNDPGHLSNQPQHF,TGTGCCAGCAACGATCCGGGACACCTAAGCAATCAGCCCCAGCATTTT
TRBV6-2/TRBV6-3,.,.,TRBJ2-7,CASSYAYEQYF,TGTGCCAGCAGTTACGCGTACGAGCAGTACTTC
TRBV18,.,.,TRBJ1-2,CASSPTGPRVHGYTF,TGTGCCAGCTCACCGACCGGCCCCCGGGTACATGGCTACACCTTC
TRBV7-6,.,.,TRBJ2-2,CASTLTGTSLNTGELFF,TGTGCCAGCACCCTGACTGGAACCTCTTTGAACACCGGGGAGCTGTTTTTT
TRBV7-9,.,.,TRBJ2-7,CASSRLGYEQYF,TGTGCCAGCAGCCGACTCGGCTACGAGCAGTACTTC
TRBV6-5,.,.,TRBJ1-2,CASRGVGNYGYTF,TGTGCCAGCAGAGGGGTGGGGAACTATGGCTACACCTTC
TRBV19,TRBD1,.,TRBJ1-1,CASNRQGGSTEAFF,TGTGCCAGTAACCGACAGGGGGGATCGACTGAAGCTTTCTTT
TRBV6-4,TRBD1,.,TRBJ1-1,CASRTLTGRGNTEAFF,TGTGCCAGCCGTACCCTGACAGGGCGGGGGAACACTGAAGCTTTCTTT
TRBV18,TRBD1,once,TRBJ2-1,CASSSAGTGGYNEQFF,TGTGCCAGCTCATCCGCCGGGACAGGGGGTTACAATGAGCAGTTCTTC
TRBV5-1,.,.,TRBJ2-5,CASRFGSRETQYF,TGCGCCAGCAGGTTTGGCTCGCGGGAGACCCAGTACTTC
TRBV9,TRBD2,.,TRBJ2-3,CASSPQPRPGGGTDTQYF,TGTGCCAGCAGCCCTCAACCCAGGCCGGGAGGGGGGACAGATACGCAGTATTTT
TRBV29-1,TRBD1,.,TRBJ1-2,CSAQGVRGYTF,TGCAGCGCCCAGGGGGTTCGTGGCTACACCTTC
TRBV4-3,TRBD2,.,TRBJ2-1,CASSPTSGRPNEQFF,TGCGCCAGCAGCCCGACTAGCGGGAGGCCTAATGAGCAGTTCTTC
TRBV27,.,.,TRBJ2-5,CASSSDRSRETQYF,TGTGCCAGCAGTTCCGACAGGAGTAGGGAGACCCAGTACTTC
TRBV28,.,.,TRBJ2-6,CASSLLTAQANVLTF,TGTGCCAGCAGTTTGTTAACAGCCCAGGCCAACGTCCTGACTTTC
TRBV5-1,.,.,TRBJ2-2,CASSLADTRVRELFF,TGCGCCAGCAGCTTGGCCGACACGCGAGTACGGGAGCTGTTTTTT
TRBV6-2/TRBV6-3,TRBD1,.,TRBJ2-7,CASSYDGTGGSYEQYF,TGTGCCAGCAGTTACGACGGGACAGGGGGTTCTTACGAGCAGTACTTC
TRBV5-1,.,.,TRBJ2-4,CASSSGQSGGLAKNIQYF,TGCGCCAGCAGCTCAGGACAGTCTGGGGGCCTAGCCAAAAACATTCAGTACTTC
TRBV7-2,.,.,TRBJ2-2,CASSSSFTNTGELFF,TGTGCCAGCAGCTCCAGTTTTACGAACACCGGGGAGCTGTTTTTT
TRBV2,.,.,TRBJ1-1,CASNFRNRLEAFF,TGTGCCAGCAACTTCAGGAACCGCCTGGAAGCTTTCTTT
TRBV5-1,.,few,TRBJ2-2,CASSLVRTGELFF,TGCGCCAGCAGCTTGGTTCGGACCGGGGAGCTGTTTTTT
TRBV30,.,.,TRBJ1-4,CAWSRWSNEKLFF,TGTGCCTGGAGTCGTTGGAGTAATGAAAAACTGTTTTTT
TRBV11-3,TRBD2,.,TRBJ2-3,CASSFGRGREGDTQYF,TGTGCCAGCAGCTTTGGGCGCGGGAGAGAGGGAGATACGCAGTATTTT
TRBV28,.,once,TRBJ2-2,CASRQERRELFF,TGTGCCAGCAGGCAGGAAAGAAGGGAGCTGTTTTTT
TRBV14,.,.,TRBJ1-1,CASSQDLGGQTEAFF,TGTGCCAGCAGCCAAGATTTGGGGGGGCAAACTGAAGCTTTCTTT
TRBV6-2/TRBV6-3,TRBD2,.,TRBJ2-7,CASSYTGLADYEQYF,TGTGCCAGCAGTTACACGGGACTAGCGGACTACGAGCAGTACTTC
TRBV20-1,.,.,TRBJ2-3,CSASSRGVQRDTQYF,TGCAGTGCTAGTAGCAGGGGCGTCCAAAGAGATACGCAGTATTTT
TRBV7-6,.,.,TRBJ2-7,CASSLLVEQYF,TGTGCCAGCAGCTTACTCGTCGAGCAGTACTTC
TRBV7-9,.,.,TRBJ1-2,CASSSTEGYTF,TGTGCCAGCAGCTCTACAGAGGGCTACACCTTC
TRBV28,.,.,TRBJ2-2,CASSFYRETGELFF,TGTGCCAGCAGTTTCTACAGGGAAACCGGGGAGCTGTTTTTT
TRBV14,.,.,TRBJ2-7,CASSLQDEQYF,TGTGCCAGCAGCCTGCAGGACGAGCAGTACTTC
TRBV5-1,.,.,TRBJ1-4,CASSSTGTKEKLFF,TGCGCCAGCAGCTCCACCGGGACAAAAGAAAAACTGTTTTTT